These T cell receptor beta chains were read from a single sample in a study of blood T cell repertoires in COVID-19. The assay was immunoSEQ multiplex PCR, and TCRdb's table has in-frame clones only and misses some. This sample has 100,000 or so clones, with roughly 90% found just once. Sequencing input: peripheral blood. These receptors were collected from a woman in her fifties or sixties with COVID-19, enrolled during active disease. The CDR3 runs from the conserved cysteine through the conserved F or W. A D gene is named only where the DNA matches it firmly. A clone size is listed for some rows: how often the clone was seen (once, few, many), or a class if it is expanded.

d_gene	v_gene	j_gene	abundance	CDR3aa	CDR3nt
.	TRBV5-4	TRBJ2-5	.	CASSWGLGGETQYF	TGTGCCAGCAGCTGGGGACTCGGAGGGGAGACCCAGTACTTC
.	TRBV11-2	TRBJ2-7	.	CASSPNRYEQYF	TGTGCCAGCAGCCCGAATAGATACGAGCAGTACTTC
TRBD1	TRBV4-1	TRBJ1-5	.	CASSHNRGIDQPQHF	TGCGCCAGCAGCCACAACAGGGGGATAGATCAGCCCCAGCATTTT
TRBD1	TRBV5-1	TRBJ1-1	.	CASSSFTGDTEAFF	TGCGCCAGCAGCTCGTTTACAGGGGACACTGAAGCTTTCTTT
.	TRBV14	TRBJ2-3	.	CASSPDSVRSFVNTQYF	TGTGCCAGCAGCCCCGACAGTGTCAGGAGCTTTGTGAATACGCAGTATTTT
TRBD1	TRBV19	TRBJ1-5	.	CASSVWTGDQPQHF	TGTGCCAGTAGTGTTTGGACAGGAGATCAGCCCCAGCATTTT
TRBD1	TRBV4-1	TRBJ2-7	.	CASSRTGGFDEQYF	TGCGCCAGCAGCCGGACAGGGGGATTCGACGAGCAGTACTTC
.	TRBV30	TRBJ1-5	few	CAWSVQGNQPQHF	TGTGCCTGGAGTGTACAGGGCAATCAGCCCCAGCATTTT
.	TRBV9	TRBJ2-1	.	CASSELISSYNEQFF	TGTGCCAGCAGCGAGTTAATCAGCTCCTACAATGAGCAGTTCTTC
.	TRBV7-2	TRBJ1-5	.	CASSIPGVGQPQHF	TGTGCCAGCAGCATACCGGGGGTCGGGCAGCCCCAGCATTTT
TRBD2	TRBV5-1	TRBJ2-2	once	CASSHREGIAGELFF	TGCGCCAGCAGCCATAGGGAGGGTATAGCCGGGGAGCTGTTTTTT
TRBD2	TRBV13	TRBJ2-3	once	CASSLSGGGTDTQYF	TGTGCCAGCAGCTTAAGCGGGGGAGGCACAGATACGCAGTATTTT
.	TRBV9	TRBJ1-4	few	CASSATVDGNEKLFF	TGTGCCAGCAGCGCGACAGTTGACGGTAATGAAAAACTGTTTTTT
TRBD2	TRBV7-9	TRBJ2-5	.	CASSFILAGDETQYF	TGTGCCAGCAGCTTCATACTAGCGGGGGACGAGACCCAGTACTTC
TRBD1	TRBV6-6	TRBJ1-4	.	CASSYPGQGKEKLFF	TGTGCCAGCAGTTACCCCGGACAGGGAAAGGAAAAACTGTTTTTT
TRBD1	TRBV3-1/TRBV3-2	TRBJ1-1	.	CASSQDRDTTEAFF	TGTGCCAGCAGCCAGGACAGGGATACCACTGAAGCTTTCTTT
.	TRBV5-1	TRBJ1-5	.	CASSPRGGNQPQHF	TGCGCCAGCAGCCCTCGCGGGGGCAATCAGCCCCAGCATTTT
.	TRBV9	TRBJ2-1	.	CASSVAGQGLYNEQFF	TGTGCCAGCAGCGTAGCTGGGCAGGGGCTGTACAATGAGCAGTTCTTC
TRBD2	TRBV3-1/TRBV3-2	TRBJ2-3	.	CASSQDGGGGADTQYF	TGTGCCAGCAGCCAAGACGGTGGCGGGGGGGCAGATACGCAGTATTTT
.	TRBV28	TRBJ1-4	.	CASSFSWRDAEKLFF	TGTGCCAGCAGTTTTTCCTGGCGGGATGCTGAAAAACTGTTTTTT
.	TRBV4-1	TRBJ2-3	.	CASSRTGSPTDTQYF	TGCGCCAGCAGCCGTACAGGGTCTCCCACAGATACGCAGTATTTT
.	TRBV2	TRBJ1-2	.	CASRQSYGYTF	TGTGCCAGCAGACAGAGCTATGGCTACACCTTC
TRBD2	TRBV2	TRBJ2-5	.	CASRNSGGQETQYF	TGTGCCAGCAGGAATAGCGGGGGTCAAGAGACCCAGTACTTC
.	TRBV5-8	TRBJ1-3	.	CASSLGRQGNTIYF	TGTGCCAGCAGCTTGGGCAGGCAGGGAAACACCATATATTTT
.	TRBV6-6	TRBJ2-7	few	CASSRGGVSYEQYF	TGTGCCAGCAGCCGAGGAGGGGTTAGCTACGAGCAGTACTTC
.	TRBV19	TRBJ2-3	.	CASSFRAADTQYF	TGTGCCAGTAGCTTCAGGGCGGCAGATACGCAGTATTTT
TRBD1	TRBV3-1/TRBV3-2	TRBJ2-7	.	CASSPQPGQGGYEQYF	TGTGCCAGCAGCCCCCAACCCGGACAGGGAGGCTACGAGCAGTACTTC
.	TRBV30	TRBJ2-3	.	CAYKGPKGGPDTQYF	TGTGCCTACAAGGGACCTAAGGGGGGGCCAGATACGCAGTATTTT
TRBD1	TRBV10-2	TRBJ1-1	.	CASKLTGGGTEAFF	TGCGCCAGCAAGCTAACAGGGGGTGGAACTGAAGCTTTCTTT
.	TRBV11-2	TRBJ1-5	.	CASSNGQSAQHF	TGTGCCAGCAGCAACGGACAATCAGCCCAGCATTTT
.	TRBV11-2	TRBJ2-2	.	CASSPFQGRNTGELFF	TGTGCCAGCAGTCCTTTTCAGGGGAGAAACACCGGGGAGCTGTTTTTT
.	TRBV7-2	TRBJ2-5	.	CASSFGQKQETQYF	TGTGCCAGCAGCTTTGGACAGAAACAAGAGACCCAGTACTTC
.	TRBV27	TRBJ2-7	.	CASSLGLGGWGEQYF	TGTGCCAGCAGTTTAGGCCTGGGGGGTTGGGGCGAGCAGTACTTC
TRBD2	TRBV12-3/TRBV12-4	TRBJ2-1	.	CASTSGGVGEQFF	TGTGCCAGCACTAGCGGAGGCGTCGGTGAGCAGTTCTTC
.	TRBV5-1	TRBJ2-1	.	CASSLDFSSSHQTGEQFF	TGCGCCAGCAGCTTGGATTTCTCTAGCTCCCACCAAACGGGTGAGCAGTTCTTC
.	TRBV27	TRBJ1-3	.	CARPGLEGNTIYF	TGTGCCAGGCCAGGGTTAGAGGGAAACACCATATATTTT
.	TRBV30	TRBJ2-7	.	CAWSDLFAYEQYF	TGTGCCTGGAGTGATCTGTTCGCCTACGAGCAGTACTTC
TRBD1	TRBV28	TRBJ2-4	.	CASSPGQLAKNIQYF	TGTGCCAGCAGCCCGGGACAGTTAGCCAAAAACATTCAGTACTTC
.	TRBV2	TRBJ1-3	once	CASSARVSGNTIYF	TGTGCCAGCAGTGCCAGGGTCTCTGGAAACACCATATATTTT
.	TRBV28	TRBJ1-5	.	CASSLDIMTPDQPQHF	TGTGCCAGCAGTTTGGATATTATGACACCCGATCAGCCCCAGCATTTT
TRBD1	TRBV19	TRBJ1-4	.	CASSVQGLDEKLFF	TGTGCCAGTAGCGTACAGGGGTTAGATGAAAAACTGTTTTTT
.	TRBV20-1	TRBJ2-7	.	CSAELSYEQYF	TGCAGTGCTGAGCTCTCCTACGAGCAGTACTTC
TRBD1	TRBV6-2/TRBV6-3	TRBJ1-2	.	CASSAWGQGANGYTF	TGTGCCAGCAGCGCATGGGGACAGGGGGCGAATGGCTACACCTTC
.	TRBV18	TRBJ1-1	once	CASSPQDQGNTEAFF	TGTGCCAGCTCACCACAGGACCAGGGGAACACTGAAGCTTTCTTT
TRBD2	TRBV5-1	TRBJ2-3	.	CASSGLGTSPDTQYF	TGCGCCAGCAGCGGGCTAGGGACTAGCCCAGATACGCAGTATTTT
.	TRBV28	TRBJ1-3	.	CASSSTRGPSGNTIYF	TGTGCCAGCAGTTCAACCAGGGGCCCCTCTGGAAACACCATATATTTT
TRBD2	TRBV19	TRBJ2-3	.	CASSKERGFTDTQYF	TGTGCCAGTAGTAAGGAGCGGGGATTCACAGATACGCAGTATTTT
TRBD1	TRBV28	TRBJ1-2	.	CASSSQDRQGRYGYTF	TGTGCCAGCAGTTCACAAGATCGACAGGGGCGGTATGGCTACACCTTC
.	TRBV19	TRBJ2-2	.	CASSGLNTGELFF	TGTGCCAGTAGTGGGCTAAACACCGGGGAGCTGTTTTTT
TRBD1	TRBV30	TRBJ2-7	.	CAWSGGTGGSYEQYF	TGTGCCTGGAGTGGGGGGACAGGGGGCTCCTACGAGCAGTACTTC
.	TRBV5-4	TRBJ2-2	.	CASSLRFGQGGNTGELFF	TGTGCCAGCAGCTTGAGGTTCGGGCAGGGGGGGAACACCGGGGAGCTGTTTTTT
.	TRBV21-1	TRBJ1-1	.	CASSKAGAGVRNTEAFF	TGTGCCAGCAGCAAAGCGGGGGCAGGGGTTCGGAACACTGAAGCTTTCTTT
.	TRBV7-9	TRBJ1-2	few	CASSFNAYDYGYTF	TGTGCCAGCAGCTTCAATGCCTACGACTATGGCTACACCTTC
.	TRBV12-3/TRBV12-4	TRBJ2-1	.	CASSLVGQQFF	TGTGCCAGCAGTTTGGTGGGGCAGCAGTTCTTC
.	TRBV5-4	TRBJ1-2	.	CASSTYRDGGGYTF	TGTGCCAGCAGCACCTACAGGGATGGAGGTGGCTACACCTTC
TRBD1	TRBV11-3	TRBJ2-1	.	CASSLGDRSYNEQFF	TGTGCCAGCAGCTTAGGGGACAGGTCCTACAATGAGCAGTTCTTC
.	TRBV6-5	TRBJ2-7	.	CASSYGRDREQYF	TGTGCCAGCAGTTATGGTCGAGACAGAGAGCAGTACTTC
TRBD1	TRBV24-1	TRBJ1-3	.	CATSVVDRAVGNTIYF	TGTGCCACCAGTGTCGTTGACAGGGCTGTCGGCAACACCATATATTTT
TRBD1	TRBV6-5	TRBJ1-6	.	CASRRAGQGNSPLHF	TGTGCCAGCAGAAGGGCGGGACAGGGGAATTCACCCCTCCACTTT
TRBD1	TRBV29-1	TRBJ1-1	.	CSALGQVNTEAFF	TGCAGCGCCCTCGGACAGGTGAACACTGAAGCTTTCTTT